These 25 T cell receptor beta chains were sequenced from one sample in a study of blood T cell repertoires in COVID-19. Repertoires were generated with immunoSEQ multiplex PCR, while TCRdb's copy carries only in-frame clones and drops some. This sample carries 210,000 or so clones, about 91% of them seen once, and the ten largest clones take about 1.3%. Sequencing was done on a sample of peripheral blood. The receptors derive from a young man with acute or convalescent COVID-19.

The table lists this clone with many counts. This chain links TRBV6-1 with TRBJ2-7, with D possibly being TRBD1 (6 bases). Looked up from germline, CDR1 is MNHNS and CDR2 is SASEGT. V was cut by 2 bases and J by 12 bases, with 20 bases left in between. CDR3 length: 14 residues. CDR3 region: CASSEMVGGHSRYF. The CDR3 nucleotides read TGTGCCAGCAGTGAAATGGTAGGGGGACACTCTAGGTACTTC.

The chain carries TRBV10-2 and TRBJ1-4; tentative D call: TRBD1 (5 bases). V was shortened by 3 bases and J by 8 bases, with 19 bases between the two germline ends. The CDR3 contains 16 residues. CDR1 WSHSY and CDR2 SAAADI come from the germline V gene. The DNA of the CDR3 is TGCGCCAGCAGTGATCTCCGTGGCGGGGCTGGCGAAAAACTGTTTTTT. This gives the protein CASSDLRGGAGEKLFF.

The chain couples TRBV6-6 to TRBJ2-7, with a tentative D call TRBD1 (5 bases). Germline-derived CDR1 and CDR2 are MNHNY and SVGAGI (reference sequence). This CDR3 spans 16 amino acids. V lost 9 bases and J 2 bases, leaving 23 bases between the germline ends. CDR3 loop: CASRTHQGARAYEQYF. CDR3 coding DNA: TGTGCCAGTAGAACCCACCAAGGGGCTAGAGCCTACGAGCAGTACTTC.

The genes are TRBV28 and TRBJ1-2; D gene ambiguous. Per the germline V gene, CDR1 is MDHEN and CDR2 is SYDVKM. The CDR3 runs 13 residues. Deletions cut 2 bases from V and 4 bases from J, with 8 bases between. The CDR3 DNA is TGTGCCAGCAGTTTAGGCCAGCGCTATGGCTACACCTTC. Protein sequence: CASSLGQRYGYTF.

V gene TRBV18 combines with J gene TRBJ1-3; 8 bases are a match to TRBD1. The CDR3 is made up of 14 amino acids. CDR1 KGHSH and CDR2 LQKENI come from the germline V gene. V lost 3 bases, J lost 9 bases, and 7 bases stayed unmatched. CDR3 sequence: CASSPGTGIGTIYF. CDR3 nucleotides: TGTGCCAGCTCACCTGGGACAGGAATAGGCACCATATATTTT.

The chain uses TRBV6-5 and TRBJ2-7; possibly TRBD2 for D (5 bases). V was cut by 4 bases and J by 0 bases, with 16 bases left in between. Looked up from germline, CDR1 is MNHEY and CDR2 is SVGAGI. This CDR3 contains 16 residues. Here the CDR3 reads CASSSPGLAGSYEQYF. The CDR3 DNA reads TGTGCCAGCAGTTCGCCCGGGCTAGCAGGCTCCTACGAGCAGTACTTC.

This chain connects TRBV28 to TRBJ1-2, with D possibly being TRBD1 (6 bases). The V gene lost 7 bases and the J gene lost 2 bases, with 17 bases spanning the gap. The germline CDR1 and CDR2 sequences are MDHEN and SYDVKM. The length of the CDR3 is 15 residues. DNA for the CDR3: TGTGCCAGCACCTTCTCAGGGGTATCGAACTATGGCTACACCTTC. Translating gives CASTFSGVSNYGYTF.

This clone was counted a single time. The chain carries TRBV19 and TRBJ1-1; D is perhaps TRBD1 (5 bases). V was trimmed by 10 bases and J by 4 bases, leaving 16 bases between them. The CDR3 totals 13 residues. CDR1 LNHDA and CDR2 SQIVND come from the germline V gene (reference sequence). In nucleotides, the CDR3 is TGTGCCACCTCCCACGGGGGGATCACTGAAGCTTTCTTT. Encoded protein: CATSHGGITEAFF.

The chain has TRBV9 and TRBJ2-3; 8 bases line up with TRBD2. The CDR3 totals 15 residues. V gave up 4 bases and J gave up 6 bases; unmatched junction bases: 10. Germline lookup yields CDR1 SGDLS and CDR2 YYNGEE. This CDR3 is CASSPRGGILDTQYF. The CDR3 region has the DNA TGTGCCAGCAGCCCTCGGGGGGGCATATTGGATACGCAGTATTTT.

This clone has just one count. CDR3 DNA sequence: TGTGCCAGCTCCCGACTAGAACAAGAGACCCAGTACTTC. It yields the protein CASSRLEQETQYF. V is TRBV18 and J is TRBJ2-5; D might be TRBD2 (6 bases). V lost 6 bases to trimming and J lost 2 bases, with 10 bases between them. Germline assignment: CDR1 KGHSH and CDR2 LQKENI. The CDR3 extends over 13 amino acids.

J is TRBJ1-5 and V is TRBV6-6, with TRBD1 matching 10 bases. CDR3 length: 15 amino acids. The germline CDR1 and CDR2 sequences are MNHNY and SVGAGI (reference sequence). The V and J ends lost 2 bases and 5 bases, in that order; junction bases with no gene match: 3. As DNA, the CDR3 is TGTGCCAGCAGTTACCCGGGACAGGGGTATCAGCCCCAGCATTTT. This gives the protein CASSYPGQGYQPQHF.

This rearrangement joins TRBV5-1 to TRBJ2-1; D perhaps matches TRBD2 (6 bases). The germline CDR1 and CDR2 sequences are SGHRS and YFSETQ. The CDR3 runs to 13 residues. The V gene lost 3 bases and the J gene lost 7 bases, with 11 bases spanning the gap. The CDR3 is CASSSTSMNEQFF. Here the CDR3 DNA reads TGCGCCAGCAGCTCGACTAGTATGAATGAGCAGTTCTTC. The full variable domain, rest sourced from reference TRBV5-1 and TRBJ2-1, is KAGVTQTPRYLIKTRGQQVTLSCSPISGHRSVSWYQQTPGQGLQFLFEYFSETQRNKGNFPGRFSGRQFSNSRSEMNVSTLELGDSALYLCASSSTSMNEQFFGPGTRLTVL.

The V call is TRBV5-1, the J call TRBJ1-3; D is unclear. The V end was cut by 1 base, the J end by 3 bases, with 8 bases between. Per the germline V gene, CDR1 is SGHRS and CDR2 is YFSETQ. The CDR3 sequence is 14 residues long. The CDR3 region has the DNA TGCGCCAGCAGCTTGACGGTTTTTGGAAACACCATATATTTT. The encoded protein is CASSLTVFGNTIYF.

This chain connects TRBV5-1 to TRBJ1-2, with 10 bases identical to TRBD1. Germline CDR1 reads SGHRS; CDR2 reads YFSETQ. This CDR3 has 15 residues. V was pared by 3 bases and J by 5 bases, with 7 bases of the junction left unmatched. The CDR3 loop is CASSSGTGVRYGYTF. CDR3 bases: TGCGCCAGCAGCTCCGGGACAGGGGTGAGGTATGGCTACACCTTC.

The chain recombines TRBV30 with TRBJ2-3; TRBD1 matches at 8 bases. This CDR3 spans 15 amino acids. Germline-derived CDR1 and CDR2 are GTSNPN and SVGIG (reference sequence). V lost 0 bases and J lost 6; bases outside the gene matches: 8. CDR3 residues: CAWSVRQGAADTQYF. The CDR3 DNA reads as TGTGCCTGGAGTGTACGGCAGGGGGCAGCGGATACGCAGTATTTT. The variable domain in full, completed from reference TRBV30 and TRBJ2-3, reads SQTIHQWPATLVQPVGSPLSLECTVEGTSNPNLYWYRQAAGRGLQLLFYSVGIGQISSEVPQNLSASRPQDRQFILSSKKLLLSDSGFYLCAWSVRQGAADTQYFGPGTRLTVL.

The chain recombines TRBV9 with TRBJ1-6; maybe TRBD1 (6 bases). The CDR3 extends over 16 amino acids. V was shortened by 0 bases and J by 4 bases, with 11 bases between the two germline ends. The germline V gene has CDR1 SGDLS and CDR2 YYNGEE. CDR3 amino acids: CASSVGRTAYNSPLHF. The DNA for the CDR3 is TGTGCCAGCAGCGTAGGGAGGACAGCTTATAATTCACCCCTCCACTTT.

CDR3 sequence: CASSEVAGVQQFF. CDR3 nucleotide sequence: TGTGCCAGCAGCGAAGTAGCGGGAGTTCAGCAGTTCTTC. The J gene is TRBJ2-1, the V gene TRBV14, with 9 bases lining up with TRBD2. The trim removed 5 bases at V and 11 bases at J, leaving 7 bases unmatched. Germline V CDR1 and CDR2: SGHDN, FVKESK. CDR3 length equals 13 residues. Supplemented by reference TRBV14 and TRBJ2-1, the full variable domain reads EAGVTQFPSHSVIEKGQTVTLRCDPISGHDNLYWYRRVMGKEIKFLLHFVKESKQDESGMPNNRFLAERTGGTYSTLKVQPAELEDSGVYFCASSEVAGVQQFFGPGTRLTVL.

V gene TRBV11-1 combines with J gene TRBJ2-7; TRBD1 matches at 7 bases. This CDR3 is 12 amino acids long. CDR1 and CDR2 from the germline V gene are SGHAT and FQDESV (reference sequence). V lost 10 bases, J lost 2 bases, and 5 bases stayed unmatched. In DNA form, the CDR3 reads TGTGCCACCGGGACAGTACCCTACGAGCAGTACTTC. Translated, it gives CATGTVPYEQYF.

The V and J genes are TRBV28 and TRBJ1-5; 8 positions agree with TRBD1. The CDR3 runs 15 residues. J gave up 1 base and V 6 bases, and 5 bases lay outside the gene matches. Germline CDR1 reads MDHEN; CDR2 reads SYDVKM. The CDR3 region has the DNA TGTGCCAGCAGACTGGACAGGGCCAGCAATCAGCCCCAGCATTTT. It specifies CASRLDRASNQPQHF.

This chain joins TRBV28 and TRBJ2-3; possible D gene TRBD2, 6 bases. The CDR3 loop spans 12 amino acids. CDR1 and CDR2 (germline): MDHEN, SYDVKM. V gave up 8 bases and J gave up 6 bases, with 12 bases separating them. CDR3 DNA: TGTGCCAGCGCAACGGCGGGGGATACGCAGTATTTT. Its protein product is CASATAGDTQYF.

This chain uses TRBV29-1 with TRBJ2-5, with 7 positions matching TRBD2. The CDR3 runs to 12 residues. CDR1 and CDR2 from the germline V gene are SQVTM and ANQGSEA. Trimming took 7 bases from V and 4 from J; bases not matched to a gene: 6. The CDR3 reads CSAWGGRETQYF. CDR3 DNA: TGCAGCGCCTGGGGGGGACGAGAGACCCAGTACTTC. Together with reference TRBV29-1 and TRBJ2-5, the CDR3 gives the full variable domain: SAVISQKPSRDICQRGTSLTIQCQVDSQVTMMFWYRQQPGQSLTLIATANQGSEATYESGFVIDKFPISRPNLTFSTLTVSNMSPEDSSIYLCSAWGGRETQYFGPGTRLLVL.

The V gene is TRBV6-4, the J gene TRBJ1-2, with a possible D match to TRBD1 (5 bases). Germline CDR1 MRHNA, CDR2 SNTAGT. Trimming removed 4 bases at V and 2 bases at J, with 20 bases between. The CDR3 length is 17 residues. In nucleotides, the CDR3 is TGTGCCAGCAGTGTTCGCTCCAGGGTGAGGCTCAACTATGGCTACACCTTC. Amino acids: CASSVRSRVRLNYGYTF.

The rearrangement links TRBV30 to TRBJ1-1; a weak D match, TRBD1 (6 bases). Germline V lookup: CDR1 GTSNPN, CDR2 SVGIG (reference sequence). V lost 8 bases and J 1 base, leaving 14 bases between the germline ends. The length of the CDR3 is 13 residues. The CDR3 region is CAGSAGANTEAFF. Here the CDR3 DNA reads TGTGCCGGCTCGGCAGGGGCGAACACTGAAGCTTTCTTT.

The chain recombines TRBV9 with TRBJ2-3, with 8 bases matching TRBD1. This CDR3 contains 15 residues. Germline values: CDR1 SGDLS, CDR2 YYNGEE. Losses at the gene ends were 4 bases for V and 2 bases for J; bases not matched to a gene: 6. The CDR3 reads CASSLGQGVTDTQYF. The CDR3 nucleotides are TGTGCCAGCAGCCTAGGACAGGGAGTCACAGATACGCAGTATTTT. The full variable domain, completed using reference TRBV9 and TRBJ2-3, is DSGVTQTPKHLITATGQRVTLRCSPRSGDLSVYWYQQSLDQGLQFLIQYYNGEERAKGNILERFSAQQFPDLHSELNLSSLELGDSALYFCASSLGQGVTDTQYFGPGTRLTVL.

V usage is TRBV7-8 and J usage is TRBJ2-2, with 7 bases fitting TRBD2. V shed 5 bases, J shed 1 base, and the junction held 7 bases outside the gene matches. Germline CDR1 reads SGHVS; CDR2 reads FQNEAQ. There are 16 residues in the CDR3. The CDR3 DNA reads TGTGCCAGCAGCCCGGGAGGATTGGGGAACACCGGGGAGCTGTTTTTT. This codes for CASSPGGLGNTGELFF.